The 30 T cell receptor beta chains below were found in one sample sequenced in a study of blood T cell repertoires in COVID-19. Repertoires were generated with immunoSEQ multiplex PCR, while TCRdb's copy carries only in-frame clones and drops some. In the table there are around 250,000 clones, around 84% of which are singletons. Sequenced sample: peripheral blood. Receptors were obtained from a woman aged 40-49 years who had recovered from COVID-19.

V usage is TRBV6-5 and J usage is TRBJ1-5, with D perhaps TRBD1 (6 bases). Trimming left V 6 bases short and J 2 bases short, with 14 bases between. The CDR3 is made up of 15 amino acids. Germline V gives CDR1 MNHEY, CDR2 SVGAGI. In DNA, the CDR3 is TGTGCCAGCAGGCTACAGGGTTCGGGCAATCAGCCCCAGCATTTT. Amino acids: CASRLQGSGNQPQHF.

The chain uses TRBV11-2 and TRBJ2-7, with D possibly matching TRBD1 (5 bases). V was clipped by 5 bases and J by 4 bases, with 9 bases between them. CDR1 is SGHAT and CDR2 is FQNNGV in the germline V gene. The CDR3 totals 12 residues. The CDR3 region has the DNA TGTGCCAGCAGCAAAGACAGTTACGAGCAGTACTTC. Translated: CASSKDSYEQYF.

This clone showed up just a few times. The J gene is TRBJ2-1, the V gene TRBV24-1; possible D gene TRBD1, 6 bases. CDR1 and CDR2 (germline): KGHDR, SFDVKD. Trimming pared 6 bases from V and 4 bases from J, leaving 12 bases between. CDR3 length: 14 residues. As DNA, the CDR3 is TGTGCCACCAGTCCCAGGGGAGATTACAATGAGCAGTTCTTC. Protein product: CATSPRGDYNEQFF.

In nucleotides, the CDR3 is TGCGCCAGCAGCCAAAATGGGCAGACCCAGTACTTC. It yields the protein CASSQNGQTQYF. V usage is TRBV5-1 and J usage is TRBJ2-5; D gene uncertain. The CDR3 covers 12 residues. V lost 4 bases, J lost 6 bases, and 10 bases lay in between. From germline, CDR1 is SGHRS and CDR2 YFSETQ.

V gene TRBV30 combines with J gene TRBJ1-1; D is ambiguous. With 5 bases removed from V and 0 bases from J, the gap between germline ends came to 10 bases. Germline lookup yields CDR1 GTSNPN and CDR2 SVGIG (reference sequence). This CDR3 region has 13 residues. CDR3 sequence reads: CAWEGGLNTEAFF. The CDR3 DNA sequence: TGTGCCTGGGAGGGAGGGTTGAACACTGAAGCTTTCTTT.

The J gene is TRBJ2-2, the V gene TRBV18, with D possibly matching TRBD1 (5 bases). Germline lookup yields CDR1 KGHSH and CDR2 LQKENI. The CDR3 loop spans 15 amino acids. The V end was cut by 3 bases, the J end by 5 bases, with 13 bases between. CDR3 nucleotide sequence: TGTGCCAGCTCACCCCAGAGCACAGGTACCGGGGAGCTGTTTTTT. Encoded protein: CASSPQSTGTGELFF.

The chain recombines TRBV18 with TRBJ2-7; tentative D call: TRBD2 (5 bases). The V and J ends lost 4 bases and 7 bases respectively, with 14 bases between them. This CDR3 region has 13 residues. Germline V CDR1 and CDR2: KGHSH, LQKENI. CDR3: CASSLLEGREQYF. DNA for the CDR3: TGTGCCAGCTCACTATTAGAGGGTCGGGAGCAGTACTTC.

This chain links TRBV30 with TRBJ2-2, with 9 bases that match TRBD2. V shed 2 bases and J 6 bases; nucleotides not matched to a gene: 7. Germline CDR1 is GTSNPN and CDR2 is SVGIG (reference sequence). The CDR3 runs to 15 residues. The CDR3: CAWSHRGGAPGELFF. For the CDR3, the DNA is TGTGCCTGGAGTCATCGCGGGGGGGCCCCCGGGGAGCTGTTTTTT.

This clone was seen only once. The J gene is TRBJ1-6, the V gene TRBV5-1; a weak D match, TRBD1 (5 bases). The CDR3 runs to 14 residues. Germline CDR1 SGHRS, CDR2 YFSETQ. V shed 6 bases and J shed 5 bases, with 12 bases lying between them. The CDR3 DNA reads as TGCGCCAGCATGTCAGGAGGGGATAATTCACCCCTCCACTTT. Its protein product is CASMSGGDNSPLHF.

V and J are TRBV28 and TRBJ1-3; D call uncertain. Trimming removed 2 bases at V and 0 bases at J, with 11 bases between. This CDR3 spans 16 amino acids. Germline CDR1 and CDR2: MDHEN and SYDVKM. The CDR3 is CASSLGPGSSGNTIYF. CDR3 DNA sequence: TGTGCCAGCAGTTTAGGTCCGGGATCCTCTGGAAACACCATATATTTT.

The CDR3 coding sequence is TGTGCCAGCAGCTTGGGGGGTAGCGGGGCCGCCTACGAGCAGTACTTC. Protein sequence: CASSLGGSGAAYEQYF. The V call is TRBV11-2, the J call TRBJ2-7; TRBD2 matches 8 bases. The CDR3 consists of 16 residues. Germline V gene data show CDR1 as SGHAT and CDR2 as FQNNGV. J gave up 2 bases and V 3 bases, and 9 bases lay outside the gene matches.

The V call is TRBV30, the J call TRBJ1-2; D perhaps matches TRBD1 (6 bases). The CDR3 extends over 12 amino acids. Trimming shortened V by 8 bases and J by 5 bases, and 15 bases separated the two germline ends. CDR1 and CDR2 (germline): GTSNPN, SVGIG (reference sequence). The CDR3 region is CAGGGLSYGYTF. The CDR3 DNA reads TGTGCCGGGGGGGGCCTTAGTTATGGCTACACCTTC.

The rearrangement links TRBV18 to TRBJ1-4, with 9 bases that match TRBD1. The CDR3 contains 15 residues. The ends lost 0 bases at V and 10 bases at J; junction bases unmatched: 6. Germline V lookup: CDR1 KGHSH, CDR2 LQKENI. The CDR3 bases are TGTGCCAGCTCACCACCGGGACAGGGTCGCGGAAAACTGTTTTTT. Protein product: CASSPPGQGRGKLFF.

The chain couples TRBV15 to TRBJ2-3; D gene unclear. V dropped 6 bases and J dropped 5 bases, with 6 bases sitting between them. CDR1 and CDR2 (germline): LNHNV, YYDKDF (reference sequence). The CDR3 runs to 11 residues. The DNA for the CDR3 is TGTGCCACCAGTTCCGTAGATACGCAGTATTTT. Residues: CATSSVDTQYF.

The CDR3 loop is CASSSSPGTGIEQYF. The CDR3 DNA reads TGTGCCAGCAGCTCAAGTCCCGGGACAGGGATCGAGCAGTACTTC. This chain links TRBV7-2 with TRBJ2-7; the match to TRBD1 covers 9 bases. Germline trimming cut 4 bases from V and 6 bases from J; bases unmatched to any gene: 10. From germline, CDR1 is SGHTA and CDR2 FQGNSA. CDR3 length: 15 residues.

This chain joins TRBV5-4 and TRBJ2-5, with TRBD2 matching 10 bases. The CDR3 sequence is 14 residues long. The J segment lost 3 bases and the V segment lost 5 bases, leaving 4 bases of the junction unmatched. Germline loops: CDR1 SGHNT, CDR2 YYREEE (reference sequence). CDR3 nucleotides: TGTGCCAGCAGGGGAGGACTAGCGGAAGAGACCCAGTACTTC. This encodes CASRGGLAEETQYF.

This rearrangement joins TRBV5-5 to TRBJ2-5; 7 nucleotides line up with TRBD1. This CDR3 has 17 amino acids. Germline V gene data show CDR1 as SGHKS and CDR2 as YYEKEE (reference sequence). V dropped 3 bases and J dropped 5; count of bases not matched to a gene: 16. The CDR3 coding sequence is TGTGCCAGCAGCTCCGGACGACAGGGCCCCGATCGGGAGACCCAGTACTTC. Translation: CASSSGRQGPDRETQYF. The whole variable domain, remainder taken from reference TRBV5-5 and TRBJ2-5, is DAGVTQSPTHLIKTRGQQVTLRCSPISGHKSVSWYQQVLGQGPQFIFQYYEKEERGRGNFPDRFSARQFPNYSSELNVNALLLGDSALYLCASSSGRQGPDRETQYFGPGTRLLVL.

This chain links TRBV6-1 with TRBJ2-3, with TRBD2 matching 11 bases. With V trimmed by 3 bases and J by 3 bases, 8 bases remained unmatched. The CDR3 has 17 residues. CDR1 is MNHNS and CDR2 is SASEGT in the germline V gene. The CDR3 nucleotides are TGTGCCAGCAGTGAGGTTCTAGCGGGGGGTACAACAGATACGCAGTATTTT. Translating it yields CASSEVLAGGTTDTQYF.

The chain combines TRBV5-6 with TRBJ2-2, with TRBD1 matching over 8 bases. J was trimmed by 4 bases and V by 2 bases; bases with no gene match: 4. The CDR3 spans 15 residues. CDR1 SGHDT and CDR2 YYEEEE come from the germline V gene. DNA of the CDR3: TGTGCCAGCAGCTTCTACAGGGGGGTCACCGGGGAGCTGTTTTTT. It codes for CASSFYRGVTGELFF. Full variable domain (remainder filled in from reference TRBV5-6 and TRBJ2-2): DAGVTQSPTHLIKTRGQQVTLRCSPKSGHDTVSWYQQALGQGPQFIFQYYEEEERQRGNFPDRFSGHQFPNYSSELNVNALLLGDSALYLCASSFYRGVTGELFFGEGSRLTVL.

The V and J genes are TRBV2 and TRBJ1-1, with a weak D call TRBD1 (5 bases). Germline-derived CDR1 and CDR2 are SNHLY and FYNNEI. The CDR3 is 14 residues long. V lost 2 bases to trimming and J lost 7 bases, with 14 bases between them. The CDR3 loop is CASSESRQGGEAFF. For the CDR3, the DNA is TGTGCCAGCAGTGAATCCCGGCAGGGCGGTGAAGCTTTCTTT.

The chain carries TRBV5-1 and TRBJ1-1; tentative D call: TRBD1 (5 bases). V was cut by 7 bases and J by 1 base, with 11 bases left in between. The germline CDR1 and CDR2 sequences are SGHRS and YFSETQ. CDR3 length: 13 amino acids. CDR3 residues: CASAGVWNTEAFF. CDR3 nucleotides: TGCGCCAGCGCGGGGGTGTGGAACACTGAAGCTTTCTTT.

This chain links TRBV30 with TRBJ1-6, with a weak D call TRBD1 (5 bases). V lost 0 bases, J lost 3 bases, and 6 bases lay in between. CDR1 is GTSNPN, CDR2 SVGIG, per germline (reference sequence). The CDR3 length is 14 residues. This CDR3 reads CAWSVTVYNSPLHF. The CDR3 DNA reads as TGTGCCTGGAGTGTGACAGTCTATAATTCACCCCTCCACTTT.

V gene TRBV24-1 combines with J gene TRBJ1-4; 7 positions agree with TRBD1. Germline loops: CDR1 KGHDR, CDR2 SFDVKD. This CDR3 is built from 15 residues. V trimming: 4 bases; J trimming: 0 bases; junction bases outside the gene matches: 1. The CDR3, as DNA: TGTGCCACCAGTGAAGGGACAGCAACTAATGAAAAACTGTTTTTT. Translated: CATSEGTATNEKLFF.

This chain links TRBV28 with TRBJ1-5, with D perhaps TRBD1 (5 bases). Germline V lookup: CDR1 MDHEN, CDR2 SYDVKM. This CDR3 region has 16 residues. V lost 5 bases and J 2 bases, leaving 16 bases between the germline ends. Here the CDR3 reads CASSGRGWGGNQPQHF. CDR3 nucleotide sequence: TGTGCCAGCAGTGGCCGGGGATGGGGGGGCAATCAGCCCCAGCATTTT.

The V call is TRBV6-2 or TRBV6-3, the J call TRBJ2-3, with D uncertain. This CDR3 has 12 amino acids. Germline CDR1 and CDR2: MNHEY and SVGEGT. V was cut by 4 bases and J by 5 bases, with 7 bases left in between. The CDR3 region has the DNA TGTGCCAGCAGTTCTCGGAGAGATACGCAGTATTTT. Amino acid sequence: CASSSRRDTQYF.

Only a few counts were recorded for this clone. The J gene is TRBJ1-6, the V gene TRBV2, with a possible D match to TRBD1 (5 bases). Trimming pared 7 bases from V and 10 bases from J, leaving 14 bases between. Germline CDR1 and CDR2: SNHLY and FYNNEI. The CDR3 covers 13 residues. CDR3 amino acids: CASTGTAGSPLHF. The CDR3 DNA follows: TGTGCCAGCACCGGGACGGCGGGATCACCCCTCCACTTT. The whole variable domain, remainder taken from reference TRBV2 and TRBJ1-6, is EPEVTQTPSHQVTQMGQEVILRCVPISNHLYFYWYRQILGQKVEFLVSFYNNEISEKSEIFDDQFSVERPDGSNFTLKIRSTKLEDSAMYFCASTGTAGSPLHFGNGTRLTVT.

This rearrangement joins TRBV27 to TRBJ1-1; perhaps TRBD1 as D (5 bases). CDR3 size: 12 residues. V was cut by 8 bases and J by 1 base, with 8 bases left in between. CDR1 is MNHEY and CDR2 is SMNVEV in the germline V gene (reference sequence). CDR3 loop: CASVGGNTEAFF. The CDR3 region has the DNA TGTGCCAGCGTCGGGGGGAACACTGAAGCTTTCTTT.

The chain has TRBV27 and TRBJ1-6, with D possibly TRBD1 on 6 matching bases. Trimming stripped 10 bases from V and 0 bases from J, with 19 bases between. The CDR3 runs 17 residues. In germline, CDR1 is MNHEY, CDR2 SMNVEV (reference sequence). CDR3 in DNA: TGTGCCACCAAACCCGGACAGCCTAGCTCCTATAATTCACCCCTCCACTTT. Translated, it gives CATKPGQPSSYNSPLHF.

V and J are TRBV27 and TRBJ2-5; a possible D gene is TRBD1 (6 bases). The germline V gene encodes CDR1 MNHEY and CDR2 SMNVEV (reference sequence). V gave up 5 bases and J gave up 5 bases, with 12 bases separating them. The CDR3 is 13 residues long. The CDR3 region is CASSNRAGETQYF. The DNA for the CDR3 is TGTGCCAGCAGTAACAGGGCCGGTGAGACCCAGTACTTC.

This clone was detected once. The chain uses TRBV7-9 and TRBJ1-2; 9 bases match TRBD1. Per the germline V gene, CDR1 is SEHNR and CDR2 is FQNEAQ (reference sequence). This CDR3 comprises 17 residues. The junction had 8 bases not matched to a gene; V was cut back by 3 bases and J by 0 bases. The CDR3, as DNA: TGTGCCAGCAGCTTGAGCCGACAGGGGGGCCCTAACTATGGCTACACCTTC. Translated, it gives CASSLSRQGGPNYGYTF.